These 17 T cell receptor beta chains were sequenced from one sample in a study of T cells in Graves' hyperthyroidism and ophthalmopathy. Using RNA transcripts as the source, TCR beta CDR3 regions were amplified. RT-PCR in the first round (using the HTBI primer set) targeted the TCR CDR3. In TCRdb, the multiplex PCR reads were re-called with MiXCR into one record per CDR3 protein. The sample lists hundreds of thousands of distinct CDR3 sequences, 15% to 19% seen once, with roughly an eighth in the top ten. The sequencing input was blood. These receptors were collected from a woman aged 18-35 years with Graves' hyperthyroidism.

The chain recombines TRBV6-4 with TRBJ2-1; D may be TRBD2 (6 bases). Germline CDR1 and CDR2: MRHNA and SNTAGT. The V end lost 3 bases, the J end lost 8 bases, and 14 bases lay between the germline ends. This CDR3 contains 14 residues. The CDR3 sequence is CASSEMGEEDEQFF. Written as DNA, the CDR3 is TGTGCCAGCAGTGAAATGGGGGAGGAGGATGAGCAGTTCTTC.

A few counts support this clonotype. The gene calls are TRBV7-2 and TRBJ2-7, with TRBD2 matching over 9 bases. J gave up 5 bases and V 5 bases, and 10 bases lay outside the gene matches. The V gene's germline CDR1 is SGHTA and CDR2 FQGNSA. The CDR3 covers 15 residues. CDR3 amino acids: CASSLQMAGGHEQYF. CDR3 coding DNA: TGTGCCAGCAGCCTTCAGATGGCGGGGGGGCACGAGCAGTACTTC. The variable domain in full, completed from reference TRBV7-2 and TRBJ2-7, reads GAGVSQSPSNKVTEKGKDVELRCDPISGHTALYWYRQSLGQGLEFLIYFQGNSAPDKSGLPSDRFSAERTGGSVSTLTIQRTQQEDSAVYLCASSLQMAGGHEQYFGPGTRLTVT.

This chain connects TRBV12-3 or TRBV12-4 to TRBJ1-2; D uncertain. This CDR3 contains 12 residues. V lost 8 bases and J lost 6, with 13 bases in between. The CDR3 bases are TGTGCCAGCCAATCCCGAGTGGATGGCTACACCTTC. This translates into CASQSRVDGYTF.

This clonotype has ten or more counts. This chain joins TRBV28 and TRBJ2-7, with TRBD1 matching over 7 bases. The CDR3 is 15 amino acids. J lost 3 bases, V lost 6 bases, and 11 bases had no gene match. Germline values: CDR1 MDHEN, CDR2 SYDVKM. The DNA of the CDR3 is TGTGCCAGCAGAACTCCGGGACAGTCACTCTACGAGCAGTACTTC. Its translation: CASRTPGQSLYEQYF.

In this sample, this clonotype turned up many times. The chain's CDR3 is CSASRTSGGSYEQYF. CDR3 nucleotides: TGCAGTGCTAGCCGAACTAGCGGCGGCTCCTACGAGCAGTACTTC. This rearrangement joins TRBV20-1 to TRBJ2-7; 8 bases agree with TRBD2. Losses at the gene ends were 3 bases for V and 0 bases for J; bases not matched to a gene: 7. In germline, CDR1 is DFQATT, CDR2 SNEGSKA (reference sequence). The CDR3 extends over 15 amino acids.

This clonotype has a count of ten or more. The chain carries TRBV6-1 and TRBJ1-3; TRBD1 aligns across 7 bases. The CDR3 is 15 residues long. J lost 3 bases, V lost 8 bases, and 10 bases had no gene match. Per the germline V gene, CDR1 is MNHNS and CDR2 is SASEGT. Here the CDR3 reads CASVTSGTVGNTIYF. In DNA form, the CDR3 reads TGTGCCAGCGTAACCTCCGGGACAGTTGGAAACACCATATATTTT.

This chain uses TRBV20-1 with TRBJ2-2; unclear D gene. CDR1 is DFQATT, CDR2 SNEGSKA, per germline (reference sequence). V was trimmed by 6 bases and J by 3 bases, leaving 11 bases between them. The CDR3 sequence is 13 residues long. The DNA of the CDR3 is TGCAGTGCCGGCCCAGGAGACACCGGGGAGCTGTTTTTT. This translates into CSAGPGDTGELFF.

In this sample, this clonotype turned up many times. The chain has TRBV11-2 and TRBJ2-7, with TRBD1 as a possible D gene (5 bases). From germline, CDR1 is SGHAT and CDR2 FQNNGV. CDR3 length: 14 amino acids. V gave up 5 bases and J gave up 3 bases, with 14 bases separating them. Here the CDR3 reads CASSPADSHYEQYF. CDR3 bases: TGTGCCAGCAGCCCCGCTGACAGCCACTACGAGCAGTACTTC.

As concerns this clonotype: A single base separates this from a much larger clone, so it may be a read error. V is TRBV6-2 or TRBV6-3 and J is TRBJ1-1; tentatively, D is TRBD1 (5 bases). Germline V gene sequence: CDR1 MNHEY, CDR2 SVGEGT. V shed 8 bases and J shed 6 bases, with 25 bases lying between them. The CDR3 contains 16 residues. CDR3 region: CASVPALGLRSSEAFF. As DNA, the CDR3 is TGTGCCAGCGTTCCAGCTCTGGGACTCCGAAGTTCTGAAGCTTTCTTT.

This clonotype was detected many times. The chain uses TRBV5-1 and TRBJ2-5; D unresolved. The V end lost 1 base, the J end lost 2 bases, and 9 bases lay between the germline ends. This CDR3 comprises 14 residues. From germline, CDR1 is SGHRS and CDR2 YFSETQ. The CDR3: CASSLRWGQETQYF. For the CDR3, the DNA is TGCGCCAGCAGCTTGCGGTGGGGACAAGAGACCCAGTACTTC.

This chain uses TRBV10-3 with TRBJ2-7; 14 bases align to TRBD2. After removal of 5 bases from V and 5 bases from J, the junction contained 8 bases not matched to a gene. The CDR3 sequence is 16 residues long. Per germline, CDR1 ENHRY and CDR2 SYGVKD. In nucleotides, the CDR3 is TGTGCCATCAGTACGGGGACTAGCGGGGGTGGGAACGAGCAGTACTTC. This encodes CAISTGTSGGGNEQYF.

The rearrangement uses TRBV19 and TRBJ1-1; D unresolved. The CDR3 has 16 amino acids. The ends were cut back, 3 bases at V and 1 base at J, with 15 bases in the middle. From germline, CDR1 is LNHDA and CDR2 SQIVND (reference sequence). CDR3 in amino acids: CASSMYGEGWNTEAFF. CDR3 DNA: TGTGCCAGTAGTATGTATGGGGAGGGCTGGAACACTGAAGCTTTCTTT.

This clonotype was seen many times. The genes are TRBV11-2 and TRBJ1-5; no clear D gene. V shed 4 bases and J shed 2 bases, with 9 bases lying between them. The germline CDR1 and CDR2 sequences are SGHAT and FQNNGV. The CDR3 extends over 14 amino acids. The CDR3 bases are TGTGCCAGCAGCTCGTCACGGGGCAATCAGCCCCAGCATTTT. This codes for CASSSSRGNQPQHF.

As for this clonotype: At one end the junction does not follow the germline gene, possibly because of a read error. V and J are TRBV12-3 or TRBV12-4 and TRBJ1-3; D unclear. The CDR3 extends over 18 amino acids. CDR3 DNA: TGTGCCAGCAGTCTTAACCCGGGAGTCTCGGGGTCTGAAAACACCATATATTTT. This encodes CASSLNPGVSGSENTIYF.

The V and J genes are TRBV7-9 and TRBJ1-2, with D hard to call. The CDR3 is 13 amino acids. The germline V gene has CDR1 SEHNR and CDR2 FQNEAQ (reference sequence). Trimming shortened V by 1 base and J by 7 bases, and 10 bases separated the two germline ends. The CDR3 spells CASSLVGKVGYTF. In nucleotides, the CDR3 is TGTGCCAGCAGCTTAGTTGGGAAGGTTGGCTACACCTTC.

This clonotype was observed at least ten times. V gene TRBV3-1 combines with J gene TRBJ2-1, with a weak D call TRBD1 (6 bases). Germline V CDR1 and CDR2: LGHDT, YNNKEL (reference sequence). The ends were cut back, 6 bases at V and 9 bases at J, with 12 bases in the middle. The CDR3 runs 12 residues. In DNA, the CDR3 is TGTGCCAGCAGTCCAGGGGTGGGTGAGCAGTTCTTC. The encoded protein is CASSPGVGEQFF.

This clonotype showed up just a few times. The gene calls are TRBV2 and TRBJ1-5, with D unclear. CDR3 length: 13 amino acids. CDR1 and CDR2 (germline): SNHLY, FYNNEI. V shed 8 bases and J shed 4 bases, with 12 bases lying between them. The CDR3 coding sequence is TGTGCCAGCGGTTTCTGGGATAATCAGCCCCAGCATTTT. Translation gives CASGFWDNQPQHF.